This TCR beta chain was observed in a study of T cell changes during pregnancy in multiple sclerosis. As regards this clone: Other DNA sequences within the sample encode an identical CDR3.

TCRdb's copy holds only in-frame clones and misses some; the assay was immunoSEQ multiplex PCR. The table has more than 60,000 clones, roughly nine tenths seen once. Germline CDR1 reads GTSNPN; CDR2 reads SVGIG (reference sequence). V dropped 0 bases and J dropped 4 bases, with 19 bases sitting between them. There are 17 residues in the CDR3. The sample in question was peripheral blood, obtained in the second trimester of pregnancy. The sequence derives from a female donor with multiple sclerosis, enrolled in a pregnancy study. J is TRBJ1-5 and V is TRBV30; no reliable D call. CDR3 DNA: TGTGCCTGGAGTGTATCGGGAAGAGGCCTTGGGAATCAGCCCCAGCATTTT. Amino acids: CAWSVSGRGLGNQPQHF.